This T cell receptor beta chain was retrieved from a study of breast tumors, draining lymph nodes, adjacent tissues. Samples came from axillary lymph nodes draining the breast cancer. TCRdb re-analysed the multiplex PCR reads in MiXCR, keeping a single row per CDR3 protein. This sample carries about 230,000 distinct CDR3 sequences, less than 40% of them seen once, and the ten largest clones take just over 1.4%. This clonotype was recorded once. The length of the CDR3 is 16 residues. V was pared by 8 bases and J by 8 bases, with 15 bases of the junction left unmatched. The germline CDR1 and CDR2 sequences are MNHEY and SVGAGI.

The rearrangement links TRBV6-5 to TRBJ2-1; TRBD1 matches at 10 bases. The clonotype comes from a female donor with breast cancer. Some clones in this sample may be carry-over from other donors' samples. Sequenced: axillary lymph node tissue. CDR3 protein: CASGPQGTGDLDEQFF. DNA of the CDR3: TGTGCCAGCGGACCCCAAGGGACAGGGGATCTCGATGAGCAGTTCTTC.